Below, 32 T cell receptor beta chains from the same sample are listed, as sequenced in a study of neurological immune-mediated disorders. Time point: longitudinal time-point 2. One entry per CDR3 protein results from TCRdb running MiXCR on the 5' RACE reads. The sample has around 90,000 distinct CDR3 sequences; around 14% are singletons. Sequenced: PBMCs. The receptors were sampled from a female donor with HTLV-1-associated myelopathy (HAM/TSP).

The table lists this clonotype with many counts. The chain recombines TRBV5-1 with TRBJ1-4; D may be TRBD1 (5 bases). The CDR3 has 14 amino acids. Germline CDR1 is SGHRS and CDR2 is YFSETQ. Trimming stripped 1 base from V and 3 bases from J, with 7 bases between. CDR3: CASSLQGPNEKLFF. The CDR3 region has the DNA TGCGCCAGCAGCTTGCAGGGCCCTAATGAAAAACTGTTTTTT. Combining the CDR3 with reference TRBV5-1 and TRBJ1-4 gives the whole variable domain KAGVTQTPRYLIKTRGQQVTLSCSPISGHRSVSWYQQTPGQGLQFLFEYFSETQRNKGNFPGRFSGRQFSNSRSEMNVSTLELGDSALYLCASSLQGPNEKLFFGSGTQLSVL.

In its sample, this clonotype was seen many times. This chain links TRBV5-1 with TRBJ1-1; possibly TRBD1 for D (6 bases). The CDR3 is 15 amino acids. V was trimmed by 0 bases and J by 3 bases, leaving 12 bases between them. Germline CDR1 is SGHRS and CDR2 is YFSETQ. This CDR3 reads CASSLVEGVYTEAFF. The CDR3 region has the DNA TGCGCCAGCAGCTTGGTGGAGGGGGTATACACTGAAGCTTTCTTT.

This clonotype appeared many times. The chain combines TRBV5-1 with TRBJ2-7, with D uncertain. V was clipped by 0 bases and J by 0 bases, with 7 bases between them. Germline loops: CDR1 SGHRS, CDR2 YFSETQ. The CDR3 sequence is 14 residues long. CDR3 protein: CASSLGSGSYEQYF. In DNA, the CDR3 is TGCGCCAGCAGCTTGGGCTCAGGCTCCTACGAGCAGTACTTC.

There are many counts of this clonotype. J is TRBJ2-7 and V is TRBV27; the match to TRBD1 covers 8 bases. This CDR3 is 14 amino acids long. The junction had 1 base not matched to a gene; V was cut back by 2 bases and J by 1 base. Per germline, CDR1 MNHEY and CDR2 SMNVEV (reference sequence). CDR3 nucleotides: TGTGCCAGCAGTTTACAGGGGGCATCCTACGAGCAGTACTTC. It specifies CASSLQGASYEQYF.

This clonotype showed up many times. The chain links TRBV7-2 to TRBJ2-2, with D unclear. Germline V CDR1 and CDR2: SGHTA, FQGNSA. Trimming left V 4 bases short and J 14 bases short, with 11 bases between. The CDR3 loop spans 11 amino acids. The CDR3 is CASSSLLSLFF. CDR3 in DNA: TGTGCCAGCAGCTCTCTTCTGAGTCTGTTTTTT.

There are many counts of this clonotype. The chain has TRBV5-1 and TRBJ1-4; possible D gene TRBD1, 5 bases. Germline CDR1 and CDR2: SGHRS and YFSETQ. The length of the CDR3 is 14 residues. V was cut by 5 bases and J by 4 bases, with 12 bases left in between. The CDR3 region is CASRGDGHNEKLFF. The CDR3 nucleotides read TGCGCCAGCAGGGGGGACGGCCATAATGAAAAACTGTTTTTT.

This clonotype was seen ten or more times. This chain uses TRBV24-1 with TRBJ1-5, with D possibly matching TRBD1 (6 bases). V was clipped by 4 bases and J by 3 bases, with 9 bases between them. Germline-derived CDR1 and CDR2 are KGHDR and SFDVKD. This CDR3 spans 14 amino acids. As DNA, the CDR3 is TGTGCCACCAGTGAGTCGGGACACAATCAGCCCCAGCATTTT. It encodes CATSESGHNQPQHF.

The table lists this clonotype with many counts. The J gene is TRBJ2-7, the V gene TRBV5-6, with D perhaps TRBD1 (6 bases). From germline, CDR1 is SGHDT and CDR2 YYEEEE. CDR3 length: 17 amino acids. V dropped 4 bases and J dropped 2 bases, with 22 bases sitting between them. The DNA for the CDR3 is TGTGCCAGCAGCCCAATCTTCGAGGGGGTCGGACCCTACGAGCAGTACTTC. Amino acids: CASSPIFEGVGPYEQYF.

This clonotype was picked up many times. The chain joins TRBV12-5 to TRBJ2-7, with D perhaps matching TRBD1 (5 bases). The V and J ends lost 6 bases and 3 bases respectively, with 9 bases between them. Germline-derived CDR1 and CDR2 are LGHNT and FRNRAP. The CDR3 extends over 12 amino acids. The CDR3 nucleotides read TGTGCTAGTGGCACAGACAGCTACGAGCAGTACTTC. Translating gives CASGTDSYEQYF.

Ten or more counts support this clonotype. The CDR3 DNA follows: TGTGCCAGCAGCGTCAACATTGACACCGGGGAGCTGTTTTTT. It codes for CASSVNIDTGELFF. The rearrangement joins TRBV9 to TRBJ2-2; D is undetermined. Germline V CDR1 and CDR2: SGDLS, YYNGEE. Between the trimmed V and J ends, which lost 2 bases and 3 bases, there was a span of 8 bases. There are 14 residues in the CDR3.

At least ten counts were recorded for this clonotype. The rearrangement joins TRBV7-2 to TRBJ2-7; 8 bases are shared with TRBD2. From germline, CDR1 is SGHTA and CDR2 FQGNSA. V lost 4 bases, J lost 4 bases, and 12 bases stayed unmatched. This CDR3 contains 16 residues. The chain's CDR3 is CASSSQAWGLGYEQYF. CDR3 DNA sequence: TGTGCCAGCAGCTCACAAGCTTGGGGACTAGGGTACGAGCAGTACTTC.

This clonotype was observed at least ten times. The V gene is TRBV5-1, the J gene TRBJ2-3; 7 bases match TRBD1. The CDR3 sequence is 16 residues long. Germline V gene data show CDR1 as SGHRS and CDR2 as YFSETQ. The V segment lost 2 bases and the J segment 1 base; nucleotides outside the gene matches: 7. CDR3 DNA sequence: TGCGCCAGCAGCTTTTCCACAGGGGACGGCACAGATACGCAGTATTTT. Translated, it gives CASSFSTGDGTDTQYF.

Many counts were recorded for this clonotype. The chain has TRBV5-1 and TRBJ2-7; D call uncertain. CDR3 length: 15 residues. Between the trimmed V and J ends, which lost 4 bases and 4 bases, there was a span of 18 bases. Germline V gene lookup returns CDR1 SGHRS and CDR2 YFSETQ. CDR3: CASSVDASNPYEQYF. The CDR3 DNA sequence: TGCGCCAGCAGCGTTGACGCTAGTAATCCATACGAGCAGTACTTC. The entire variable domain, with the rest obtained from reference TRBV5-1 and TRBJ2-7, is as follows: KAGVTQTPRYLIKTRGQQVTLSCSPISGHRSVSWYQQTPGQGLQFLFEYFSETQRNKGNFPGRFSGRQFSNSRSEMNVSTLELGDSALYLCASSVDASNPYEQYFGPGTRLTVT.

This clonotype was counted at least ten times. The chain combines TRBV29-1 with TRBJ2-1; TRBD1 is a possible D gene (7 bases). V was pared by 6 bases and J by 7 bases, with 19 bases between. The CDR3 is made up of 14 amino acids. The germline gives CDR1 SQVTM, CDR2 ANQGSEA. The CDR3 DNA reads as TGCAGCGTCCCCCACCCAGGGGGGCAAAATGAGCAGTTCTTC. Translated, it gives CSVPHPGGQNEQFF.

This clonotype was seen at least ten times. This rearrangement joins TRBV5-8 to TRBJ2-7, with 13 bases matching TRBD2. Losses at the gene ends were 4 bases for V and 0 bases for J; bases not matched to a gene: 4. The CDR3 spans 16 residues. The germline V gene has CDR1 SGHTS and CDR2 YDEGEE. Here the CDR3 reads CASSRTSGGVSYEQYF. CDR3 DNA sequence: TGTGCCAGCAGCCGAACTAGCGGGGGGGTCTCCTACGAGCAGTACTTC.

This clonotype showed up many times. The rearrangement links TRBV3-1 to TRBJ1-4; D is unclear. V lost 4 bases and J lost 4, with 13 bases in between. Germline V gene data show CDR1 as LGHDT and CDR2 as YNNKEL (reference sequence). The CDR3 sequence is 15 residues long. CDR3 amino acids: CASSPNPGINEKLFF. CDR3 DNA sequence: TGTGCCAGCAGCCCCAACCCGGGGATTAATGAAAAACTGTTTTTT.

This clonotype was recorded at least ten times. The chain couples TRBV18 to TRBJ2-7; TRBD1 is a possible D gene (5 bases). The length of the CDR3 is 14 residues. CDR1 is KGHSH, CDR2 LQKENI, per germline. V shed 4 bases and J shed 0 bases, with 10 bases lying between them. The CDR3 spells CASSLTQDSYEQYF. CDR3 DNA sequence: TGTGCCAGCTCACTAACACAGGACTCCTACGAGCAGTACTTC.

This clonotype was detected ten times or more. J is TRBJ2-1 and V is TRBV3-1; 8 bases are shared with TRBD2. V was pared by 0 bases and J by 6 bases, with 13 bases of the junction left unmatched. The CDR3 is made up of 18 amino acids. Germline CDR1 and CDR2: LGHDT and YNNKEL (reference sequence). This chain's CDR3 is CASSQDDGWVAGPNEQFF. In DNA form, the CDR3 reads TGTGCCAGCAGCCAAGATGACGGTTGGGTAGCGGGGCCCAATGAGCAGTTCTTC.

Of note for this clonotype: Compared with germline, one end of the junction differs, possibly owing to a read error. The CDR3 protein is CASSLTAGTDMQYF. In DNA form, the CDR3 reads TGCGCCAGCAGCTTGACGGCTGGCACTGATATGCAGTATTTT. The chain couples TRBV5-1 to TRBJ2-3, with D uncertain. CDR1 SGHRS and CDR2 YFSETQ come from the germline V gene. CDR3 length equals 14 residues.

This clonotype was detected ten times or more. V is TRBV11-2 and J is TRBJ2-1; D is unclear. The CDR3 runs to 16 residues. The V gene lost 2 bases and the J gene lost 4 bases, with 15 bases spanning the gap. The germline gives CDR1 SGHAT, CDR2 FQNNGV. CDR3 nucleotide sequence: TGTGCCAGCAGCTTATTTAAGCGCGAACCTTACAATGAGCAGTTCTTC. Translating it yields CASSLFKREPYNEQFF.

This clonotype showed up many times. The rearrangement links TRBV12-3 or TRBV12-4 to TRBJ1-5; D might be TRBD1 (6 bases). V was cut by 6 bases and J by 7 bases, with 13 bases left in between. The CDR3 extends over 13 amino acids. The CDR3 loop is CASSPKGEQPQHF. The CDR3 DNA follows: TGTGCCAGCAGCCCAAAGGGGGAACAGCCCCAGCATTTT.

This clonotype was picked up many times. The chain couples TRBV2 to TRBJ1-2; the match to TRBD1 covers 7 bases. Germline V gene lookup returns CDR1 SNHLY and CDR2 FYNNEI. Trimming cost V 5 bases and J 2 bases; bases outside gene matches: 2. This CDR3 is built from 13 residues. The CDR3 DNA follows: TGTGCCAGCAGTAGGGACAGCAACTATGGCTACACCTTC. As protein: CASSRDSNYGYTF.

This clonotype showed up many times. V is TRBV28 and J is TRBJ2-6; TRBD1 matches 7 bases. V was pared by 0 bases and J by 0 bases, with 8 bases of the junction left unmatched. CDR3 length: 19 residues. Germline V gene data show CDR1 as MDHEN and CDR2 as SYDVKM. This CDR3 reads CASSLWAWDSRSGANVLTF. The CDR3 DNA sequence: TGTGCCAGCAGTTTATGGGCGTGGGACAGTCGCTCTGGGGCCAACGTCCTGACTTTC.

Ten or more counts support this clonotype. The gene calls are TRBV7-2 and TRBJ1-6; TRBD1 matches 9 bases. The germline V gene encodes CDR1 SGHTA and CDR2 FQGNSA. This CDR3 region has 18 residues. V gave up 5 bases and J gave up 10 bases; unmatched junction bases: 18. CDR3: CASSRTRGQGIVRSPLHF. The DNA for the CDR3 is TGTGCCAGCAGCCGAACCAGAGGACAGGGGATCGTAAGGTCACCCCTCCACTTT.

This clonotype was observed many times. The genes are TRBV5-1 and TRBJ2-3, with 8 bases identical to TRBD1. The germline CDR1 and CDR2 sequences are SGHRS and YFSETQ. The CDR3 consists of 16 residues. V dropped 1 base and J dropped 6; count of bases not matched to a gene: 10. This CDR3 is CASSLWWTGSGDTQYF. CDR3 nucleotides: TGCGCCAGCAGCTTGTGGTGGACAGGGTCAGGGGATACGCAGTATTTT. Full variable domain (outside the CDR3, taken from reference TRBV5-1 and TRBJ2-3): KAGVTQTPRYLIKTRGQQVTLSCSPISGHRSVSWYQQTPGQGLQFLFEYFSETQRNKGNFPGRFSGRQFSNSRSEMNVSTLELGDSALYLCASSLWWTGSGDTQYFGPGTRLTVL.

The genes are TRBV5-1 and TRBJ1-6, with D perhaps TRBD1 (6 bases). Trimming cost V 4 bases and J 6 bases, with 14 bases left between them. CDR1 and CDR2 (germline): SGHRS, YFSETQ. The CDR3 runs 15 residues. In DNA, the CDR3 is TGCGCCAGCAGCCTCGGGGACACCTCTAATTCACCCCTCCACTTT. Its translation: CASSLGDTSNSPLHF. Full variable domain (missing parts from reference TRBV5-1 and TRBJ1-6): KAGVTQTPRYLIKTRGQQVTLSCSPISGHRSVSWYQQTPGQGLQFLFEYFSETQRNKGNFPGRFSGRQFSNSRSEMNVSTLELGDSALYLCASSLGDTSNSPLHFGNGTRLTVT.

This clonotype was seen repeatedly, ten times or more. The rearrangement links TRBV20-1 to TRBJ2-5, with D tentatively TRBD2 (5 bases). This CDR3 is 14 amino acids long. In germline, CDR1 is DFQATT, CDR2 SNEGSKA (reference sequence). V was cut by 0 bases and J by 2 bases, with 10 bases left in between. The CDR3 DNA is TGCAGTGCTAGAGACGAGCGGACTCAAGAGACCCAGTACTTC. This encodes CSARDERTQETQYF.

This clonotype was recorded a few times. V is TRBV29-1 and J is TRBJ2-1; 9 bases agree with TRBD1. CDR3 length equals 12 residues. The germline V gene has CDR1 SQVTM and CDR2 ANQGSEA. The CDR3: CSGQGTINEQFF. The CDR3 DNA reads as TGCTCGGGACAGGGAACGATCAATGAGCAGTTCTTC.

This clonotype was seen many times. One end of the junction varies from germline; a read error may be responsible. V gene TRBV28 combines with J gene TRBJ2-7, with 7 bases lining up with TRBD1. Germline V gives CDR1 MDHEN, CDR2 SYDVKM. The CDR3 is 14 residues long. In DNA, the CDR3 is TGTGCCAGCAGTGACCGGGACAGCTCCGTGTCGTCGGACTTC. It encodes CASSDRDSSVSSDF.

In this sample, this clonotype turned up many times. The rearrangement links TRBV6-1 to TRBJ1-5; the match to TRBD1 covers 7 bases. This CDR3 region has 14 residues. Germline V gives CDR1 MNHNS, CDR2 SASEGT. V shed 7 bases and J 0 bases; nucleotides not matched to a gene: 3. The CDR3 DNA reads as TGTGCCAGCATCGGACAGGTTAGCAATCAGCCCCAGCATTTT. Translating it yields CASIGQVSNQPQHF.

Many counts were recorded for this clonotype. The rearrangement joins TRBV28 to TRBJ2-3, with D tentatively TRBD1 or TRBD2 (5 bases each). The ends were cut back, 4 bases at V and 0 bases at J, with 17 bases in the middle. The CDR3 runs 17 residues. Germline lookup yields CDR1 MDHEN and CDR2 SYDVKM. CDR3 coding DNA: TGTGCCAGCAGTTGGAGTTGGGACGCGCCGAGCACAGATACGCAGTATTTT. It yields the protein CASSWSWDAPSTDTQYF.

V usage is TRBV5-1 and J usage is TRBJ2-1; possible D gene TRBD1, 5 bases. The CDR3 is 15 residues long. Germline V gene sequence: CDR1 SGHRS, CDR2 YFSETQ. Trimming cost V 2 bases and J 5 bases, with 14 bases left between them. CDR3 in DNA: TGCGCCAGCAGCTTTACGGTACAGGATAACAATGAGCAGTTCTTC. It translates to CASSFTVQDNNEQFF.